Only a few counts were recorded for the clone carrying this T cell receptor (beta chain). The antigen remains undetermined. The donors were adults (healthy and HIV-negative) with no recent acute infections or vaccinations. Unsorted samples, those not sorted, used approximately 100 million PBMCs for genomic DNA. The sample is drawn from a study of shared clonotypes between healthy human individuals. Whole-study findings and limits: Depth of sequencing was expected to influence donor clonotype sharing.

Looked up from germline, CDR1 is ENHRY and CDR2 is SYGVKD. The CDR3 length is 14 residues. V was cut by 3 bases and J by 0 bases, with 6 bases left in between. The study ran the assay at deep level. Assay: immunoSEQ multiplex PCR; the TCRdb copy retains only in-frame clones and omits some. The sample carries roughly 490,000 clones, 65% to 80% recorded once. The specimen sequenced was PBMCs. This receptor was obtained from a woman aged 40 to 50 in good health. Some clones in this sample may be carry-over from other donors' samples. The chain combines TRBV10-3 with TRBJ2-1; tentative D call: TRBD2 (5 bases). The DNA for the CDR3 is TGTGCCATCAGTGAAACTAGCTCCTACAATGAGCAGTTCTTC. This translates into CAISETSSYNEQFF.